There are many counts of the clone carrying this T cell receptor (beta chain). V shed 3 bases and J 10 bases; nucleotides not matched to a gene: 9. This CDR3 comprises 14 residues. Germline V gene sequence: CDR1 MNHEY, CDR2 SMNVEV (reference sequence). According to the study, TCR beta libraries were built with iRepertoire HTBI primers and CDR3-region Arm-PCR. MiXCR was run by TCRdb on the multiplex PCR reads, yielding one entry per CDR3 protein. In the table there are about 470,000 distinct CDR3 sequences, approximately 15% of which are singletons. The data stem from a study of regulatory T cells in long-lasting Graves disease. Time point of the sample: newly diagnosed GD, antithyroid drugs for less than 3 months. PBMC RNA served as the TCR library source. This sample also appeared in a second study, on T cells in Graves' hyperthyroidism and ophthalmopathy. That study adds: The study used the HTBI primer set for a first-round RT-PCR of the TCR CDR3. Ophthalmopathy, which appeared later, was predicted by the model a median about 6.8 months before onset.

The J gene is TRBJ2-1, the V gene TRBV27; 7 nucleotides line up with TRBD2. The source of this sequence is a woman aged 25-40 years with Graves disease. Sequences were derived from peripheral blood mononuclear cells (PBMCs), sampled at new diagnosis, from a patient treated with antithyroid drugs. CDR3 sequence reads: CASSFPGLVEEQFF. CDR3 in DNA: TGTGCCAGCAGTTTCCCAGGACTAGTAGAGGAGCAGTTCTTC.